The present entry profiles one TCR beta chain with its context. As yet, its antigen is unknown. The same CDR3 can be traced to other DNA sequences in this sample. This CDR3 contains 15 residues. V was trimmed by 0 bases and J by 1 base, leaving 9 bases between them. Germline-derived CDR1 and CDR2 are SGDLS and YYNGEE. The sample is drawn from a study of cytomegalovirus exposure and HLA in healthy donors. With 60 Vbeta and 13 Jbeta primers, the PCR was carried out. Sequencing was performed with immunoSEQ multiplex PCR; in TCRdb, only in-frame clones are kept and a portion is missing. Seen here are 200,000 or so clones, 70% to 90% observed once, and the top ten hold around 1.2%. General study results and limits: Available immune exposure information was restricted to CMV serostatus only. Associated with HLA alleles at 0.05 false discovery rate in a later analysis were 16,951 TCR beta sequences. Accurate prediction of HLA-A and HLA-B alleles (for most subjects) was reportedly achieved from TCR beta sequences.

The receptor was derived from a human donor in good health. The chain is built from TRBV9 and TRBJ2-3, with D hard to call. Specimen: PBMCs. CDR3 in amino acids: CASSVVAGGTDTQYF. CDR3 nucleotide sequence: TGTGCCAGCAGCGTAGTAGCTGGTGGCACAGATACGCAGTATTTT.